This TCR beta chain came from a study of blood T cell repertoires in COVID-19. This CDR3 has 13 amino acids. The ends were cut back, 5 bases at V and 0 bases at J, with 5 bases in the middle. Here immunoSEQ multiplex PCR was the method, and the copy in TCRdb shows in-frame clones only, minus some. This table holds 120,000 to 150,000 clones, around nine tenths found once. The material sequenced was peripheral blood. The V and J genes are TRBV12-3 or TRBV12-4 and TRBJ2-4; the D gene is possibly TRBD2 (5 bases). This TCR was sampled from a human donor in a cohort sampled during active COVID-19. Here the CDR3 DNA reads TGTGCCAGCAGTGAGGGAGCCAAAAACATTCAGTACTTC. Residues: CASSEGAKNIQYF.